Given below is one TCR beta chain in context. This clonotype occurred many times. Its cognate antigen has yet to be identified. No base qualities exist here, and no much larger clone lies one base off it. The CDR3 runs 17 residues from the cysteine to the phenylalanine. Left in the record is the CDR3 DNA by itself, 51 bases read in frame from the first base. After removal of 4 bases from V and 1 base from J, the junction retains 11 bases not matched to a gene. Library creation used 5' RACE. The sequencer was an Illumina HiSeq 2500. The second PCR ran for roughly 6 to 11 cycles and used a J-beta primer mix along with a sample-barcoded 5' primer. Each TCR beta cDNA molecule received a unique molecular identifier from a template-switch 5' adaptor carrying 12 random nucleotides. At least 2.5 million CDR3-containing paired-end reads were obtained from each sample. All of the RNA was converted into first-strand cDNA using the Mint cDNA synthesis kit, with a TRBC-specific oligonucleotide serving as the primer. After uracil-DNA glycosylase treatment, a first 18-cycle PCR used universal primers M1SS and BC2_uni_R on all cDNA. Per the source publication's procedure: For normalization, 1 million high-quality reads were randomly selected from each sample, with every read carrying a distinct molecular identifier. Reads with shared molecular identifiers were discarded instead of being binned into consensus sequences. CDR3 identification, clonotype clustering and error correction used MiTCR with a Q25 quality threshold and the strictest error-elimination algorithm. A nonparametric unseen species model using Euler transformation provided a lower-bound estimate of total TCR beta diversity. TCRdb trimmed the raw reads at Q25, called clones with MiXCR and kept productive beta chains. When rows share a CDR3 protein, they turn into one entry using the most common DNA and genes. The V and J calls here are based on TCRdb, not the publication. Here the sample has 650,000 to 950,000 distinct CDR3 sequences; roughly 44% occur a single time. About 19% of the sample rests with the top ten.

The 39 donors, aged 6 to 90 years, were systemically healthy Caucasian individuals from Russia. Around 9.8 milliliters of peripheral blood were collected from each donor into EDTA-treated Vacutainer tubes. Ficoll-Paque density-gradient centrifugation was used to isolate PBMCs, with at least 7 million obtained per sample. Total RNA, at least 6 micrograms per sample, was extracted from PBMCs with Trizol reagent. The percentages of naive CD45RAhigh/CD27high T cells were determined by flow cytometry on a PBMC aliquot from every donor. The sample belongs to a study of blood T cells in healthy people across ages (dated by TCRdb to between 2014 and 2017). Study-level background: In model experiments, template switching captured about one uniquely barcoded TCR beta cDNA molecule for every two T cells. The study measured age-related changes in TCR beta repertoire diversity using deep sequencing normalized with unique cDNA molecular identifiers. The donors were split into four age groups: young (average roughly 15 years), middle-aged (about 40), aged (approximately 60) and long-lived (roughly 86). To avoid experimental bias, donors of different ages were randomly spread across the sequencing lanes. Using the same blood draw, the study looked at two additional independent replicas of 1 million unique cDNA reads for two donors, one aged 18 to 30 and the other aged 80 or older.

Overall study outcomes, separate from this receptor: The CMV infection status of donors was not known, potentially confounding age-related changes in expanded clonotypes. Conclusive comparison of naive and antigen-experienced compartments was prevented by the profiling of bulk unsorted PBMCs. Estimates of total diversity from one million sequenced T cells were regarded as lower bounds and underestimates. There was a strong correlation between observed TCR beta diversity and the percentage of naive T cells measured by flow cytometry. As age increased, observed TCR beta diversity per million T cells dropped in a roughly linear way, and a significant reduction was already evident by age about 40. Compared with the aged group, more naive CD4+ T cells, fewer expanded clones and increased TCR diversity were shown by the long-lived group, suggesting age selection.

This receptor chain uses TRBV12-3 or TRBV12-4 and TRBJ2-3, with 7 bases in between that match TRBD1. Sequenced input: blood. The sequence was collected from a man between 60 and 75 years old in good health. The CDR3 region reads CASSSEQGLGGTDTQYF. The bases are TGTGCCAGCAGTTCCGAACAGGGGCTCGGGGGCACAGATACGCAGTATTTT.